These 15 T cell receptor beta chains came from one sample sequenced in a study of post-analysis software for immune sequencing data (dated by TCRdb to the mid-2010s). The full study reports these points: Patients showed significantly higher frequencies than controls for several TRBV segments, among them TRBV5-6, TRBV5-1 and TRBV20-1.

Library preparation was by PCR. The instrument given in TCRdb is Illumina HiSeq 2500. To reduce PCR and sequencing biases, unique molecular identifiers were built into the TCR beta cDNA libraries. TCRdb's own reprocessing of the public reads used fastp at Q25 and MiXCR and kept productive beta chains. Duplicate CDR3 protein sequences are folded into a single record with the most common DNA and genes. Recorded for this sample are almost 700,000 distinct CDR3 sequences; approximately 60% of them occurred a single time. Roughly 12% of the sample belongs to the ten largest clones. Their recognized antigens are unknown. The sample was blood. These receptors came from a girl aged 2-9 years with multiple sclerosis.

The chain is built from TRBV12-3 or TRBV12-4 and TRBJ1-2, with 9 nucleotides matching TRBD1. V dropped 5 bases and J dropped 4; count of bases not matched to a gene: 8. The CDR3 loop spans 15 amino acids. The CDR3 protein is CASSRGTGFCYGYTF. CDR3 DNA sequence: TGTGCCAGCAGTCGAGGGACAGGGTTTTGCTATGGCTACACCTTC.

J is TRBJ2-1 and V is TRBV5-5; TRBD2 agrees at 8 bases. The trim removed 6 bases at V and 4 bases at J, leaving 9 bases unmatched. The CDR3 extends over 15 amino acids. The V gene's germline CDR1 is SGHKS and CDR2 YYEKEE (reference sequence). The DNA of the CDR3 is TGTGCCAGCATCACGCGGGGGGCTAGTTACAATGAGCAGTTCTTC. Amino acids: CASITRGASYNEQFF.

The rearrangement links TRBV10-2 to TRBJ1-6; 9 bases align to TRBD1. Unmatched junction bases numbered 3, after V lost 3 bases and J lost 6 bases. Germline CDR1 WSHSY, CDR2 SAAADI. The CDR3 extends over 15 amino acids. The CDR3 spells CASSDGGQGNSPLHF. The CDR3 DNA is TGCGCCAGCAGTGATGGGGGACAGGGTAATTCACCCCTCCACTTT.

The genes are TRBV18 and TRBJ2-1; TRBD2 might be the D (5 bases). Trimming shortened V by 0 bases and J by 5 bases, and 17 bases separated the two germline ends. CDR1 is KGHSH, CDR2 LQKENI, per germline. The CDR3 length is 17 residues. Here the CDR3 reads CASSPPTPSASNNEQFF. CDR3 coding DNA: TGTGCCAGCTCACCACCTACCCCCAGCGCTAGCAACAATGAGCAGTTCTTC.

The chain recombines TRBV3-1 with TRBJ2-1; 9 bases map to TRBD1. Trimming at V came to 3 bases and at J to 0 bases, leaving 18 bases not matched to a gene. Germline CDR1 is LGHDT and CDR2 is YNNKEL (reference sequence). There are 21 residues in the CDR3. The CDR3 spells CASSHRYWRTGALSSYNEQFF. In DNA form, the CDR3 reads TGTGCCAGCAGCCATCGATATTGGAGGACAGGGGCCTTGAGCTCCTACAATGAGCAGTTCTTC.

This sequence joins TRBV7-9 and TRBJ2-7; D perhaps matches TRBD2 (5 bases). The J call may be faulty, since TRBJ2-5 better matches the DNA end. Germline V gene sequence: CDR1 SEHNR, CDR2 FQNEAQ (reference sequence). The CDR3 runs to 14 residues. CDR3 amino acids: CASSPERDKETQYF. CDR3 DNA: TGTGCCAGCAGCCCGGAACGGGATAAAGAGACCCAGTACTTC.

The CDR3 DNA is TGCGCCAGCAGCTTGAAACCGGGACAGGGCTCCAATGAGCAGTTCTTC. This codes for CASSLKPGQGSNEQFF. This rearrangement joins TRBV5-1 to TRBJ2-1, with 9 bases that match TRBD1. With V trimmed by 1 base and J by 6 bases, 8 bases remained unmatched. Per the germline V gene, CDR1 is SGHRS and CDR2 is YFSETQ. CDR3 length equals 16 residues. The complete variable domain, with remaining parts taken from reference TRBV5-1 and TRBJ2-1, reads KAGVTQTPRYLIKTRGQQVTLSCSPISGHRSVSWYQQTPGQGLQFLFEYFSETQRNKGNFPGRFSGRQFSNSRSEMNVSTLELGDSALYLCASSLKPGQGSNEQFFGPGTRLTVL.

The chain carries TRBV29-1 and TRBJ1-2, with D possibly TRBD1 on 5 matching bases. Germline V gene sequence: CDR1 SQVTM, CDR2 ANQGSEA. V was pared by 6 bases and J by 4 bases, with 12 bases between. This CDR3 contains 12 residues. The CDR3 DNA is TGCAGCGTGCCCAGGGAATGCTATGGCTACACCTTC. It yields the protein CSVPRECYGYTF.

This clonotype was recorded only once. The chain recombines TRBV12-3 or TRBV12-4 with TRBJ1-2, with no clear D. This CDR3 comprises 15 residues. V lost 4 bases, J lost 4 bases, and 16 bases lay in between. The CDR3, as DNA: TGTGCCAGCAGTTCAACCCGACGGGTCCTCTATGGCTACACCTTC. Its translation: CASSSTRRVLYGYTF.

The rearrangement links TRBV3-1 to TRBJ1-1; 7 nucleotides align to TRBD1. Looked up from germline, CDR1 is LGHDT and CDR2 is YNNKEL (reference sequence). This CDR3 has 15 amino acids. Trimming cost V 0 bases and J 3 bases; bases outside gene matches: 4. The CDR3 nucleotides read TGTGCCAGCAGCCAAGATCCAGGGGGGGACACTGAAGCTTTCTTT. Translating gives CASSQDPGGDTEAFF.

This clonotype was seen a handful of times. The CDR3 region is CATTRGGFGKLFF. The DNA of the CDR3 is TGTGCCACCACAAGAGGGGGATTCGGAAAACTGTTTTTT. The gene calls are TRBV2 and TRBJ1-4, with a weak D call TRBD1 (6 bases). Trimming pared 10 bases from V and 10 bases from J, leaving 19 bases between. Germline-derived CDR1 and CDR2 are SNHLY and FYNNEI. The CDR3 is made up of 13 amino acids.

This chain connects TRBV29-1 to TRBJ2-1, with TRBD1 matching over 7 bases. This CDR3 contains 11 residues. Germline CDR1 reads SQVTM; CDR2 reads ANQGSEA. Trimming cost V 7 bases and J 10 bases; bases outside gene matches: 7. The CDR3 protein is CSGDSLGEQFF. The CDR3 nucleotides are TGCAGCGGGGACAGTCTTGGAGAGCAGTTCTTC.

This rearrangement joins TRBV19 to TRBJ2-4; D is uncertain. Germline CDR1 is LNHDA and CDR2 is SQIVND (reference sequence). There are 16 residues in the CDR3. V was trimmed by 1 base and J by 0 bases, leaving 10 bases between them. In nucleotides, the CDR3 is TGTGCCAGTAGTATAGGCGGCGACCTAGCCAAAAACATTCAGTACTTC. Residues: CASSIGGDLAKNIQYF.

The genes are TRBV15 and TRBJ2-3; no clear D gene. V lost 6 bases, J lost 1 base, and 8 bases lay in between. From germline, CDR1 is LNHNV and CDR2 YYDKDF (reference sequence). There are 13 residues in the CDR3. In DNA, the CDR3 is TGTGCCACCAGATGGGTCGGCACAGATACGCAGTATTTT. Translated, it gives CATRWVGTDTQYF.

The chain carries TRBV20-1 and TRBJ1-5, with D unclear. Germline CDR1 and CDR2: DFQATT and SNEGSKA (reference sequence). The CDR3 runs 12 residues. CDR3 bases: TGCAGCACCCAGAGGAGCAATCAGCCCCAGCATTTT. It specifies CSTQRSNQPQHF.